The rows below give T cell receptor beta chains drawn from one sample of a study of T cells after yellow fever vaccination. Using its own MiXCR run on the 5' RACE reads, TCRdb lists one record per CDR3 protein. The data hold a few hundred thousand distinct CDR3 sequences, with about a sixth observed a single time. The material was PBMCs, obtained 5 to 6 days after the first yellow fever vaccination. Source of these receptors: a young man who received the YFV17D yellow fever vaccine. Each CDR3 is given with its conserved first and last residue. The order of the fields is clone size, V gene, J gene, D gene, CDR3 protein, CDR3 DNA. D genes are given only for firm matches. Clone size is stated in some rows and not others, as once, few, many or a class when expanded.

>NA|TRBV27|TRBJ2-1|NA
CASSLQGGTYNEQFF
TGTGCCAGCAGTTTACAGGGGGGCACCTACAATGAGCAGTTCTTC
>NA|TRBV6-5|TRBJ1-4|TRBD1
CASSTGTGDEKLFF
TGTGCCAGCAGTACCGGGACAGGGGATGAAAAACTGTTTTTT
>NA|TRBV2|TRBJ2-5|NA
CASSGRGEETQYF
TGTGCCAGCAGTGGCAGGGGGGAAGAGACCCAGTACTTC
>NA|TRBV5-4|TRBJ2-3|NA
CASSLAAGASTDTQYF
TGTGCCAGCAGCTTGGCCGCGGGGGCTAGCACAGATACGCAGTATTTT
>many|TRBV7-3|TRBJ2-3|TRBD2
CASSLNSRGVRDTQYF
TGTGCCAGCAGCTTAAATTCCCGGGGGGTGAGAGATACGCAGTATTTT
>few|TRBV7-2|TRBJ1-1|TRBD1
CASSVYADRVGNTEAFF
TGTGCCAGCAGCGTATACGCGGACAGGGTCGGGAACACTGAAGCTTTCTTT
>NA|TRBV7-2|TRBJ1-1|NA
CASSLRRQLNTEAFF
TGTGCCAGCAGCCTGCGACGGCAGCTGAACACTGAAGCTTTCTTT
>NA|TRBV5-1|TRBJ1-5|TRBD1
CASSPTGQGRQPQHF
TGCGCCAGCAGCCCTACCGGACAGGGAAGGCAGCCCCAGCATTTT
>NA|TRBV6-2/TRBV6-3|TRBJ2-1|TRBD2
CASSSGLAGENSYNEQFF
TGTGCCAGCAGCAGTGGACTAGCGGGGGAAAACTCCTACAATGAGCAGTTCTTC
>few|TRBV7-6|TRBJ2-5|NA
CASSRWANQETQYF
TGTGCCAGCAGCCGTTGGGCTAACCAAGAGACCCAGTACTTC
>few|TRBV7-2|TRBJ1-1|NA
CASSLEAAEAFF
TGTGCCAGCAGCTTAGAAGCCGCTGAAGCTTTCTTT
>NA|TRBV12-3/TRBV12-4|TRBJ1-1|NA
CASSSQRTDENTEAFF
TGTGCCAGCAGTTCACAAAGGACAGACGAGAACACTGAAGCTTTCTTT
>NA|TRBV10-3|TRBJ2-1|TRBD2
CAISDTSGGPNEQFF
TGTGCCATCAGTGACACTAGCGGGGGGCCCAATGAGCAGTTCTTC
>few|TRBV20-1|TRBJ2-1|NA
CSARFLPSSYNEQFF
TGCAGTGCTAGATTTCTCCCCAGCTCCTACAATGAGCAGTTCTTC
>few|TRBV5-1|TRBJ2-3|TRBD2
CASSMTSGGGTDTQYF
TGCGCCAGCAGCATGACTAGCGGGGGGGGAACAGATACGCAGTATTTT
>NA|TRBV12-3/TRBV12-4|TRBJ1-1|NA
CASTVRTMNTEAFF
TGTGCCAGCACCGTCAGGACAATGAACACTGAAGCTTTCTTT
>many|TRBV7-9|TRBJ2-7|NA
CASSLGGGEQYF
TGTGCCAGCAGTTTAGGGGGAGGCGAGCAGTACTTC
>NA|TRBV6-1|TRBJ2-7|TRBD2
CASSEIGTSYEQYF
TGTGCCAGCAGTGAAATCGGGACTAGCTACGAGCAGTACTTC
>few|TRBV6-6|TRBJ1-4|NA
CASSPNREQKLFF
TGTGCCAGCAGTCCTAACAGGGAGCAAAAACTGTTTTTT
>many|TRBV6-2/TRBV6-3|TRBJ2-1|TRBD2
CASSEVQAGEYNEQFF
TGTGCCAGCAGTGAGGTTCAAGCGGGGGAGTACAATGAGCAGTTCTTC
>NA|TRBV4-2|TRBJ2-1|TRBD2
CASSQDRAGLYNEQFF
TGTGCCAGCAGCCAAGATCGAGCGGGGCTCTACAATGAGCAGTTCTTC
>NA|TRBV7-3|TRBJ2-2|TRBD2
CASSFGTSGTNTGELFF
TGTGCCAGCAGCTTCGGGACTAGCGGGACAAACACCGGGGAGCTGTTTTTT
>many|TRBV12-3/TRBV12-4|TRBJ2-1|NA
CASSPNTVEQFF
TGTGCCAGCAGCCCGAACACCGTTGAGCAGTTCTTC
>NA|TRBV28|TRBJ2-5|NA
CASMTVGETQYF
TGTGCCAGCATGACGGTTGGGGAGACCCAGTACTTC
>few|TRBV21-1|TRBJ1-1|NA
CASSKVGDGTEAFF
NA
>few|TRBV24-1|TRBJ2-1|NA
CATSTYNEQFF
TGTGCCACCTCCACCTACAATGAGCAGTTCTTC
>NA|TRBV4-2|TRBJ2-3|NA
CASSQGDPSTDTQYF
TGTGCCAGCAGCCAAGGGGACCCTAGCACAGATACGCAGTATTTT
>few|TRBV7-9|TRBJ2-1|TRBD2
CASSPSGRSSYNEQFF
TGTGCCAGCAGCCCTAGCGGGCGGAGCTCCTACAATGAGCAGTTCTTC
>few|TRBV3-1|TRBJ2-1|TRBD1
CASSQPGGGPKEFF
TGTGCCAGCAGCCAACCAGGGGGCGGACCGAAGGAGTTCTTC
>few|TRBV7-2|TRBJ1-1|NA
CASSCEGGTEAFF
TGTGCCAGCAGCTGCGAGGGAGGCACTGAAGCTTTCTTT
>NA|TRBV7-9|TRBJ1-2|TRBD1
CASSRPGQENYGYTF
TGTGCCAGCAGCCGCCCCGGACAGGAGAACTATGGCTACACCTTC